This TCR beta chain was captured by sequencing in a study of blood T cell repertoires in COVID-19. The CDR3 is 13 amino acids. The V end lost 6 bases, the J end lost 5 bases, and 13 bases lay between the germline ends. Under the authors' procedure: For nucleated cells, counts were estimated from reference gene primer amplification. The table came from immunoSEQ multiplex PCR; TCRdb's copy has only in-frame clones and leaves some out. The V and J calls and clone size come from that table; D and trimming were worked out from the DNA. The data hold roughly 50,000 clones, with about 90% observed a single time.

This clonotype originated in a man in his fifties or sixties with acute or convalescent COVID-19. Input material: peripheral blood. The V call is TRBV12-3 or TRBV12-4, the J call TRBJ1-1; TRBD1 might be the D (6 bases). The CDR3 bases are TGTGCCAGCAGAATCAACAGGGTAACTGAAGCTTTCTTT. Encoded protein: CASRINRVTEAFF.